These T cell receptor beta chains were read from a single sample in a study of T cells in Graves' hyperthyroidism and ophthalmopathy. TCRdb itself ran the multiplex PCR reads through MiXCR, one entry per CDR3 protein. The sample records hundreds of thousands of distinct CDR3 sequences, less than 30% being singletons. The sequenced sample consisted of blood. These receptors were obtained from a man aged 35-49 years with Graves' hyperthyroidism that later progressed to Graves' ophthalmopathy. The CDR3 runs from the conserved cysteine through the conserved F or W. A D gene is named only where the DNA matches it firmly. Rows give clone size only sometimes, using once, few, many, or a class for an expanded clone.

d_call: TRBD2; v_call: TRBV6-1; j_call: TRBJ2-7; clone_size: few; cdr3_nt: TGTGCCAGCAGTGAAGGGACTAGCGGGGTGTACGAGCAGTACTTC; cdr3_aa: CASSEGTSGVYEQYF
d_call: TRBD2; v_call: TRBV15; j_call: TRBJ2-7; clone_size: many; cdr3_nt: TGTGCCACCAGCTTCGGACTAGCGGGAGTTGGCGAGCAGTACTTC; cdr3_aa: CATSFGLAGVGEQYF
d_call: TRBD1; v_call: TRBV28; j_call: TRBJ1-5; clone_size: many; cdr3_nt: TGTGCCAGCAAGGACAGGGCTTGGAGGACTTATCAGCCCCAGCATTTT; cdr3_aa: CASKDRAWRTYQPQHF
d_call: .; v_call: TRBV12-3/TRBV12-4; j_call: TRBJ1-5; clone_size: many; cdr3_nt: TGTGCCAGCAGTCCCAGGGACTATAGCAATCAGCCCCAGCATTTT; cdr3_aa: CASSPRDYSNQPQHF
d_call: .; v_call: TRBV6-5; j_call: TRBJ1-1; clone_size: many; cdr3_nt: TGTGCCAGCAGTTACTCGAATGTGGGTTACACTGAAGCTTTCTTT; cdr3_aa: CASSYSNVGYTEAFF
d_call: .; v_call: TRBV9; j_call: TRBJ2-2; clone_size: many; cdr3_nt: TGTGCCAGCAGCGTAGTGGGGGACACCGGGGAGCTGTTTTTT; cdr3_aa: CASSVVGDTGELFF
d_call: .; v_call: TRBV24-1; j_call: TRBJ2-2; clone_size: many; cdr3_nt: TGTGCCACCAGTGATTTTCCCCGGACAAGGACCGGGGAGCTGTTTTTT; cdr3_aa: CATSDFPRTRTGELFF
d_call: .; v_call: TRBV2; j_call: TRBJ2-5; clone_size: .; cdr3_nt: TGTGCCAGCAGTGAACAGGGCGTGAACCAAGAGACCCAGTACTTC; cdr3_aa: CASSEQGVNQETQYF
d_call: .; v_call: TRBV19; j_call: TRBJ1-2; clone_size: many; cdr3_nt: TGTGCCAGTAGTATATCCCAGGACATCTATGGCTACACCTTC; cdr3_aa: CASSISQDIYGYTF
d_call: .; v_call: TRBV27; j_call: TRBJ1-2; clone_size: many; cdr3_nt: TGTGCCAGATCGCCAGGGCCGAGGAGGGGCTACACCTTC; cdr3_aa: CARSPGPRRGYTF
d_call: TRBD1; v_call: TRBV19; j_call: TRBJ1-1; clone_size: many; cdr3_nt: TGTGCCAGCACGCCCGGAAGGGGGCTAAGTAGGGACACTGAAGCTTTCTTT; cdr3_aa: CASTPGRGLSRDTEAFF
d_call: .; v_call: TRBV12-3/TRBV12-4; j_call: TRBJ1-6; clone_size: many; cdr3_nt: TGTGCCAGCAGTTTAGGGAGGCAGGGATTTCGTTCGGCCTATAATTCACCCCTCCACTTT; cdr3_aa: CASSLGRQGFRSAYNSPLHF
d_call: .; v_call: TRBV11-1; j_call: TRBJ1-2; clone_size: .; cdr3_nt: TGTGCCAGCAGCTCTAACGCACCAAACTATGGCTACACCTTC; cdr3_aa: CASSSNAPNYGYTF
d_call: .; v_call: TRBV20-1; j_call: TRBJ1-5; clone_size: .; cdr3_nt: TGCAGTGCTAGAGTTTGGGAAAATCAGCCCCAGCATTTT; cdr3_aa: CSARVWENQPQHF
d_call: TRBD2; v_call: TRBV20-1; j_call: TRBJ2-5; clone_size: few; cdr3_nt: TGCAGTGCGCCCAGGGCGGGAGTGAGAGAGACCCAGTACTTC; cdr3_aa: CSAPRAGVRETQYF
d_call: TRBD2; v_call: TRBV6-2/TRBV6-3; j_call: TRBJ2-7; clone_size: .; cdr3_nt: TGTGCCAGCAGTTACCCCGAGGTAGCGGGAGGCCACGAGCAGTACTTC; cdr3_aa: CASSYPEVAGGHEQYF
d_call: .; v_call: TRBV6-2/TRBV6-3; j_call: TRBJ2-5; clone_size: many; cdr3_nt: TGTGCCAGCAGCCTAGATAAAGAGACCCAGTACTTC; cdr3_aa: CASSLDKETQYF
d_call: TRBD1; v_call: TRBV5-1; j_call: TRBJ1-2; clone_size: many; cdr3_nt: TGCGCCAGCAGCCCCGGAGGGGGCTCCAACTATGGCTACACCTTC; cdr3_aa: CASSPGGGSNYGYTF
d_call: TRBD1; v_call: TRBV5-1; j_call: TRBJ2-5; clone_size: many; cdr3_nt: TGCGCCAGCAGCTTTTTGGGACAGGGGGGTGTTCGAGAGACCCAGTACTTC; cdr3_aa: CASSFLGQGGVRETQYF
d_call: .; v_call: TRBV28; j_call: TRBJ2-7; clone_size: many; cdr3_nt: TGTGCCAGCAGGACCGGTGGACCGGCCAGTTCCTACGAGCAGTACTTC; cdr3_aa: CASRTGGPASSYEQYF
d_call: .; v_call: TRBV13; j_call: TRBJ2-1; clone_size: many; cdr3_nt: TGTGCCAGCAGCCAACCCATTAGTTATGAGCAGTTCTTC; cdr3_aa: CASSQPISYEQFF
d_call: .; v_call: TRBV20-1; j_call: TRBJ2-5; clone_size: many; cdr3_nt: TGCAGTGCTGGTAGGCCGGTCGGAGAGACCCAGTACTTC; cdr3_aa: CSAGRPVGETQYF
d_call: TRBD1; v_call: TRBV7-2; j_call: TRBJ2-2; clone_size: many; cdr3_nt: TGTGCCAGCCGAAGGACCGGACAGGGGGCACATACCGGGGAGCTGTTTTTT; cdr3_aa: CASRRTGQGAHTGELFF
d_call: .; v_call: TRBV12-3/TRBV12-4; j_call: TRBJ1-1; clone_size: few; cdr3_nt: TGTGCCAGCATCCCCGGACTTCAGAACACTGAAGCTTTCTTT; cdr3_aa: CASIPGLQNTEAFF
d_call: TRBD1; v_call: TRBV6-2/TRBV6-3; j_call: TRBJ1-5; clone_size: .; cdr3_nt: TGTGCCAGCAGATTGGACAGGGTACACCAGCCCCAGCATTTT; cdr3_aa: CASRLDRVHQPQHF
d_call: .; v_call: TRBV3-1; j_call: TRBJ1-2; clone_size: many; cdr3_nt: TGTGCCAGCAGCCAAGATACAGGTTTACGATATGGCTACACCTTC; cdr3_aa: CASSQDTGLRYGYTF
d_call: .; v_call: TRBV6-1; j_call: TRBJ2-7; clone_size: .; cdr3_nt: TGTGCCAGCAGTGTCTCCGGGCCGAGGGGGGACGAGCAGTACTTC; cdr3_aa: CASSVSGPRGDEQYF
d_call: .; v_call: TRBV19; j_call: TRBJ2-7; clone_size: many; cdr3_nt: TGTGCCAGTAGTAACGTTCAAGCCTACGAGCAGTACTTC; cdr3_aa: CASSNVQAYEQYF
d_call: .; v_call: TRBV6-5; j_call: TRBJ2-7; clone_size: many; cdr3_nt: TGTGCCAGCAGTTACGAGCAGTACTACGAGCAGTACTTC; cdr3_aa: CASSYEQYYEQYF
d_call: .; v_call: TRBV28; j_call: TRBJ2-5; clone_size: .; cdr3_nt: TGTGCCAGCAGACCTACAGGGAGGGAGACCCAGTACTTC; cdr3_aa: CASRPTGRETQYF
d_call: TRBD2; v_call: TRBV12-3/TRBV12-4; j_call: TRBJ2-5; clone_size: many; cdr3_nt: TGTGCCAGCAGGCCGACTAGCGGCCAAGAGACCCAGTACTTC; cdr3_aa: CASRPTSGQETQYF
d_call: .; v_call: TRBV4-2; j_call: TRBJ1-5; clone_size: .; cdr3_nt: TGTGCCAGCAGCCAAGAATTTGGGGGGAATCAGCCCCAGCATTTT; cdr3_aa: CASSQEFGGNQPQHF
d_call: .; v_call: TRBV7-6; j_call: TRBJ1-1; clone_size: many; cdr3_nt: TGTGCCAGCAGCCCTGTGGTTGGTAGCACTGAAGCTTTCTTT; cdr3_aa: CASSPVVGSTEAFF
d_call: .; v_call: TRBV6-6; j_call: TRBJ1-1; clone_size: many; cdr3_nt: TGTGCCAGCAGTCAGGACGCCAAGAACACTGAAGCTTTCTTT; cdr3_aa: CASSQDAKNTEAFF
d_call: TRBD1; v_call: TRBV10-3; j_call: TRBJ2-7; clone_size: many; cdr3_nt: TGTGCCATCAGTGAAACCGGGACAGATACCTACGAGCAGTACTTC; cdr3_aa: CAISETGTDTYEQYF
d_call: .; v_call: TRBV12-3/TRBV12-4; j_call: TRBJ1-3; clone_size: many; cdr3_nt: TGTGCCAGCCGCAGTTTTGGAAACACCATATATTTT; cdr3_aa: CASRSFGNTIYF
d_call: TRBD1; v_call: TRBV20-1; j_call: TRBJ2-5; clone_size: many; cdr3_nt: TGCAGTGCTAGAGATCTGGGACAGTCCCAAGAGACCCAGTACTTC; cdr3_aa: CSARDLGQSQETQYF
d_call: .; v_call: TRBV18; j_call: TRBJ2-5; clone_size: many; cdr3_nt: TGTGCCAGCTCACGCAGGGGCAGGGAAGAGACCCAGTACTTC; cdr3_aa: CASSRRGREETQYF
d_call: .; v_call: TRBV29-1; j_call: TRBJ1-1; clone_size: many; cdr3_nt: TGCAGCGCCAGACAGTCTGAAGCTTTCTTT; cdr3_aa: CSARQSEAFF
d_call: TRBD1; v_call: TRBV30; j_call: TRBJ1-2; clone_size: many; cdr3_nt: TGTGCCTGGAGAGAATCAGGGACAGGGTCGAGAGGCTACACCTTC; cdr3_aa: CAWRESGTGSRGYTF